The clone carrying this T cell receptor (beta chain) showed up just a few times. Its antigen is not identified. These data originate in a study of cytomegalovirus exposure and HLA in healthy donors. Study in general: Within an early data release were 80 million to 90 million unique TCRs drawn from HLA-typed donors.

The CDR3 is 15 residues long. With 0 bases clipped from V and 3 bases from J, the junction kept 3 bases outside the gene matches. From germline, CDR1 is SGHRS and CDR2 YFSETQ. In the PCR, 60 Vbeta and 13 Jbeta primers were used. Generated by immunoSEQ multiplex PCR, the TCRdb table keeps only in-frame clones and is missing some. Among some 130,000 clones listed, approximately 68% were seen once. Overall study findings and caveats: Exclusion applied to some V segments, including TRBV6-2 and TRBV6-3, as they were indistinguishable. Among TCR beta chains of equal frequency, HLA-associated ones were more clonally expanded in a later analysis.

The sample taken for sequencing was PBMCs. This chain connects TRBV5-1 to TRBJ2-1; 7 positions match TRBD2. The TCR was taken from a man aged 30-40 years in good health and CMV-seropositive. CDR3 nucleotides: TGCGCCAGCAGCTTGGAAGGCGGGAGCTACAATGAGCAGTTCTTC. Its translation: CASSLEGGSYNEQFF.